This T cell receptor beta chain derives from a study of OX40 agonist ivuxolimab in advanced cancers. The assay was immunoSEQ multiplex PCR, and TCRdb's table has in-frame clones only and misses some. The table records about 31,000 clones, approximately 85% of them present only once. The sequence was collected from an adult with an advanced solid tumor such as melanoma, head and neck, liver or kidney cancer. The sequences come from CD4+ or CD8+ T cells sorted from blood, collected in a trial of the OX40 agonist ivuxolimab.

The CDR3: CASSTEPGTGNTEAFF. The CDR3, as DNA: TGTGCCAGCAGCACCGAACCCGGGACAGGGAACACTGAAGCTTTCTTT. This chain connects TRBV6-6 to TRBJ1-1, with 8 bases aligning to TRBD1. With V trimmed by 6 bases and J by 1 base, 10 bases remained unmatched. This CDR3 has 16 amino acids. Looked up from germline, CDR1 is MNHNY and CDR2 is SVGAGI (reference sequence).